These T cell receptor beta chains were read from a single sample in a study of T cell responses to AZD1222 COVID-19 vaccine. Method: immunoSEQ multiplex PCR; TCRdb's copy keeps in-frame clones and lacks some. This table holds under 200,000 clones, roughly nine tenths found once. The sample consisted of peripheral blood, taken on day 0 of AZD1222 vaccination. All receptors derive from an adult in good health. Each CDR3 is given with its conserved first and last residue. D genes are given only for firm matches. Size tells how often a clone was seen (once, few, many) or the class of an expanded clone, and some rows leave it out.

cdr3_nt cdr3_aa j_call clone_size v_call d_call
TGTGCCAGCAGTTTAACCTGGAACAATGAGCAGTTCTTC CASSLTWNNEQFF TRBJ2-1 . TRBV12-3/TRBV12-4 .
TGTGCCAGTAGTTCGGGACAGCCGCTTTATGGCTACACCTTC CASSSGQPLYGYTF TRBJ1-2 . TRBV19 TRBD1
TGTGCCAGCAGTTTACAGGCTAAAGGAGACGGAGCTTTCTTT CASSLQAKGDGAFF TRBJ1-1 . TRBV2 .
TGTGCCAGCAGCTCAAGCCGGGACAGGGCGAACACCGGGGAGCTGTTTTTT CASSSSRDRANTGELFF TRBJ2-2 . TRBV7-2 TRBD1
TGTGCCAGCAAACAGTGGCCTAAGGCAGCTCTTGGCTACACCTTC CASKQWPKAALGYTF TRBJ1-2 . TRBV3-1/TRBV3-2 .
TGTGCCAGCAGCCCTATTATTGGGGGAGGGGGGCGAGGGAAAGAGACCCAGTACTTC CASSPIIGGGGRGKETQYF TRBJ2-5 . TRBV7-2 .
TGTGCCAGCAGTTTCCTAGGACAGACTTACGAGCAGTACTTC CASSFLGQTYEQYF TRBJ2-7 . TRBV27 .
TGTGCCAGCAGCGCCGGAGCGACTAGCGGGTACTCCTACGAGCAGTACTTC CASSAGATSGYSYEQYF TRBJ2-7 . TRBV9 TRBD2
TGTGCCAGCAGCTCAAAAAGTAGCGAGATGAAAATAAAGACCTACAATGAGCAGTTCTTC CASSSKSSEMKIKTYNEQFF TRBJ2-1 . TRBV11-3 .
TGTGCCAGCAGCTTAGGACCTGGGTACACAGATACGCAGTATTTT CASSLGPGYTDTQYF TRBJ2-3 . TRBV5-5 .
TGTGCCAGCTCGCAGACAGGGGGAGCGGACACTGAAGCTTTCTTT CASSQTGGADTEAFF TRBJ1-1 . TRBV18 TRBD1
TGTGCCTGGAGCTCTTACCAGGGGCCTACAGATACGCAGTATTTT CAWSSYQGPTDTQYF TRBJ2-3 . TRBV30 .
TGTGCCTGGAGATTAACGGGACAGGGGGCGGATCAGCCCCAGCATTTT CAWRLTGQGADQPQHF TRBJ1-5 . TRBV30 TRBD1
TGTGCCAGCAGCGAAGAGAGCTACGAGCAGTACTTC CASSEESYEQYF TRBJ2-7 . TRBV28 .
TGCAGCGTTCGGACGGGAACCTACACTGAAGCTTTCTTT CSVRTGTYTEAFF TRBJ1-1 . TRBV29-1 .
TGTGCCAGCAGCTCACACGGGACTAGCGGAAAAGGGGAGCTGTTTTTT CASSSHGTSGKGELFF TRBJ2-2 . TRBV11-3 TRBD2
TGCGCCAGCAGTCAAAGGCGAGAGACCCAGTACTTC CASSQRRETQYF TRBJ2-5 . TRBV23-1 .
TGTGCCAGCAGCGAGGGACTAGCGGGAGTCAATGAGCAGTTCTTC CASSEGLAGVNEQFF TRBJ2-1 . TRBV11-3 TRBD2
TGCGCCAGCAGCCTAACAGGGGGCGGATGGGCTTTCTTT CASSLTGGGWAFF TRBJ1-1 . TRBV4-1 TRBD1
TGTGCCAGCAGTTTTTCTTTAGGGGGCACCTACGAGCAGTACTTC CASSFSLGGTYEQYF TRBJ2-7 . TRBV27 TRBD1
TGTGCCAGCAGTTACTCGATCCTCCCGGATACGCAGTATTTT CASSYSILPDTQYF TRBJ2-3 . TRBV6-2/TRBV6-3 .
TGTGCCAGTAGTATCTTCGCTAGCGGCAGCTCCTACAATGAGCAGTTCTTC CASSIFASGSSYNEQFF TRBJ2-1 . TRBV19 TRBD2
TGTGCCAGCAGTTTAGGGGCAACTAATGAAAAACTGTTTTTT CASSLGATNEKLFF TRBJ1-4 . TRBV5-4 .
TGTGCCAGCAGTTACCCCAGCGGGGGGCACACCGGGGAGCTGTTTTTT CASSYPSGGHTGELFF TRBJ2-2 . TRBV28 TRBD2
TGTGCCAGCAGCCCCACAGGGTGGGCTTTCGGAAACACCATATATTTT CASSPTGWAFGNTIYF TRBJ1-3 . TRBV28 .
TGTGCCAGCAGCCGTGGACTAGCAACCGGGGAGCTGTTTTTT CASSRGLATGELFF TRBJ2-2 . TRBV6-2/TRBV6-3 TRBD2
TGTGCCAGCAATGGGAGGTTCTCTGGAAACACCATATATTTT CASNGRFSGNTIYF TRBJ1-3 . TRBV6-5 .
TGTGCCAGCAGCGTCGGACTAGCGGGAGGACGAGATACGCAGTATTTT CASSVGLAGGRDTQYF TRBJ2-3 . TRBV9 TRBD2
TGTGCCAGCAGCCCCACCACTTCGAGGCAGAGTGGGGCTAATGAAAAACTGTTTTTT CASSPTTSRQSGANEKLFF TRBJ1-4 . TRBV7-9 .
TGTGCCAGCAGCCAGCTCGGCACTGAAGCTTTCTTT CASSQLGTEAFF TRBJ1-1 . TRBV3-1/TRBV3-2 .
TGTGCCAGCAGCTTAGGGACAGGTTTGAATTACGAGCAGTACTTC CASSLGTGLNYEQYF TRBJ2-7 . TRBV7-9 TRBD1
TGTGCCAGCGAGGGGACAGGCGTTAACTATGGCTACACCTTC CASEGTGVNYGYTF TRBJ1-2 . TRBV28 TRBD1
TGTGCCAGCAGTGAAAGTGAAGCTTTCTTT CASSESEAFF TRBJ1-1 once TRBV2 .
TGTGCCAGCCTAACTAGCGGGAGGTCCTACAATGAGCAGTTCTTC CASLTSGRSYNEQFF TRBJ2-1 . TRBV28 TRBD2
TGTGCCAGTAGTATCACCGGGACAGGGGCCGAGCAGTACTTC CASSITGTGAEQYF TRBJ2-7 . TRBV19 TRBD1
TGTGCCAGCAGTTTACGAGGGAACACTGAAGCTTTCTTT CASSLRGNTEAFF TRBJ1-1 . TRBV27 .
TGTGCCAGCAGTTACTCGGCAGGGAGGATTGAAAAACTGTTTTTT CASSYSAGRIEKLFF TRBJ1-4 . TRBV6-5 .
TGTGCCAGCAGTTTATCGGCAGGCAGGAGTAACTATGGCTACACCTTC CASSLSAGRSNYGYTF TRBJ1-2 . TRBV28 .
TGTGCCAGCACAGAGACAGCCTTAACCTCCGAGCAGTACTTC CASTETALTSEQYF TRBJ2-7 . TRBV5-6 .
TGCGCCAGACGGGCTCCGAACACTGAAGCTTTCTTT CARRAPNTEAFF TRBJ1-1 . TRBV10-1 .
TGTGCCAGCAGCGTAGGTCGACTTGCCCAAGAGACCCAGTACTTC CASSVGRLAQETQYF TRBJ2-5 . TRBV9 .
TGTGCCAGCAGCTTAGTGGGACAGGGAAAAACTGAAGCTTTCTTT CASSLVGQGKTEAFF TRBJ1-1 . TRBV11-2 TRBD1
TGTGCCAGCAGTAAATACCAACAAGAGACCCAGTACTTC CASSKYQQETQYF TRBJ2-5 . TRBV27 .
TGTGCCAGCAGCCAAGGTGGATGTGCAGTCCAAAATGAAAAACTGTTTTTT CASSQGGCAVQNEKLFF TRBJ1-4 . TRBV3-1/TRBV3-2 .
TGTGCCAGTAGAATAGGGTACAAAGGGGGCTACACCTTC CASRIGYKGGYTF TRBJ1-2 . TRBV19 .
TGTGCCAGCAGCCAGCTTAGGGGGGATACTGAAGCTTTCTTT CASSQLRGDTEAFF TRBJ1-1 . TRBV3-1/TRBV3-2 .
TGTGCCAGCAGCGTAGATCGAGAAAGGGGGCGGACTGAAGCTTTCTTT CASSVDRERGRTEAFF TRBJ1-1 . TRBV9 TRBD1
TGTGCCAGCAGCCACCAAACAGCAACTGAAGCTTTCTTT CASSHQTATEAFF TRBJ1-1 . TRBV3-1/TRBV3-2 .
TGTGCCAGCAGCGGACAGGTTGGCAATCAGCCCCAGCATTTT CASSGQVGNQPQHF TRBJ1-5 . TRBV11-2 TRBD1
TGCAGCGTTGAGCTGAGTAGTTCAGATACGCAGTATTTT CSVELSSSDTQYF TRBJ2-3 . TRBV29-1 .